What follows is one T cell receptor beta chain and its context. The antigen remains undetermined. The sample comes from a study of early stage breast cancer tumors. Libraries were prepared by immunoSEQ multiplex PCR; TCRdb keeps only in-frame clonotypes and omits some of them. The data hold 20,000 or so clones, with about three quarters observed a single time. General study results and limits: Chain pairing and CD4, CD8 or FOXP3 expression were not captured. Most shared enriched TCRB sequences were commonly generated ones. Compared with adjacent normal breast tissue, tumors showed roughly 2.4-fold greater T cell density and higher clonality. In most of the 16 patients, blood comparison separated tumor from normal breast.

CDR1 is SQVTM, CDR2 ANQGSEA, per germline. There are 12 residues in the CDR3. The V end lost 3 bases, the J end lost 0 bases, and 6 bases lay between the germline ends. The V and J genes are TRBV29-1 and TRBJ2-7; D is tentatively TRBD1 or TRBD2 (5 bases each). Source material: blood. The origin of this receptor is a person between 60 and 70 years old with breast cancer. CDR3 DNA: TGCAGCGTTGATGGGACCTCCTACGAGCAGTACTTC. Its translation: CSVDGTSYEQYF.